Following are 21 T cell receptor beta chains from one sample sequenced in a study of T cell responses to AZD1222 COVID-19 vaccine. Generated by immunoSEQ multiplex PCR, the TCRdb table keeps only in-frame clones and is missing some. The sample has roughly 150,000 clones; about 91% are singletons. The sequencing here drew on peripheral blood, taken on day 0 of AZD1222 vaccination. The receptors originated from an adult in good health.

CDR3 DNA sequence: TGTGCCAGCAGCTTAGAACAGGGATCGGGGAACACCGGGGAGCTGTTTTTT. Translating it yields CASSLEQGSGNTGELFF. The chain has TRBV13 and TRBJ2-2; tentatively, D is TRBD1 (6 bases). Per germline, CDR1 PRHDT and CDR2 FYEKMQ (reference sequence). V lost 1 base to trimming and J lost 1 base, with 13 bases between them. CDR3 size: 17 residues.

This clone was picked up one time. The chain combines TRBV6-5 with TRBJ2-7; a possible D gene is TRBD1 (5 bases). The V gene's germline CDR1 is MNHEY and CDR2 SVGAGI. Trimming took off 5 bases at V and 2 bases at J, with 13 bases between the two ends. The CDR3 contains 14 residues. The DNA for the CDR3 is TGTGCCAGCAGTCCTGAGGACACCGCCTACGAGCAGTACTTC. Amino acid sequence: CASSPEDTAYEQYF.

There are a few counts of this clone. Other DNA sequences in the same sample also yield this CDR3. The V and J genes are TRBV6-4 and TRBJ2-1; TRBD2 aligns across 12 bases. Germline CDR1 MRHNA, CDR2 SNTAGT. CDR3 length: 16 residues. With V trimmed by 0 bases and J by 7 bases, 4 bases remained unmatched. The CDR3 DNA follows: TGTGCCAGCAGTGACTCTGGGACTAGCGGGCGGAATGAGCAGTTCTTC. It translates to CASSDSGTSGRNEQFF.

CDR3 in amino acids: CASSRDSLNQPQHF. CDR3 coding DNA: TGTGCCAGCAGCCGGGACAGTCTGAATCAGCCCCAGCATTTT. V gene TRBV6-5 combines with J gene TRBJ1-5, with 7 nucleotides matching TRBD1. The CDR3 extends over 14 amino acids. CDR1 and CDR2 from the germline V gene are MNHEY and SVGAGI. V lost 6 bases and J lost 4; bases outside the gene matches: 6.

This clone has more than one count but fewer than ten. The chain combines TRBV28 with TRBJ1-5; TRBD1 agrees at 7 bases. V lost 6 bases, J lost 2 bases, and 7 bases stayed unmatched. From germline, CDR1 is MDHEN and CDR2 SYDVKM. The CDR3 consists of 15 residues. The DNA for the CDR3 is TGTGCCAGCAGGTGGGACAGTTCACGCAATCAGCCCCAGCATTTT. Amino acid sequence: CASRWDSSRNQPQHF.

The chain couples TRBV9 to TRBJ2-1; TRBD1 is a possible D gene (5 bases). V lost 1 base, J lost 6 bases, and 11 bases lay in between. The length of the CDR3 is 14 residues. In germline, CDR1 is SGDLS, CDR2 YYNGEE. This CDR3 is CASSVTQRGNEQFF. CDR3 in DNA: TGTGCCAGCAGCGTAACGCAAAGGGGCAATGAGCAGTTCTTC.

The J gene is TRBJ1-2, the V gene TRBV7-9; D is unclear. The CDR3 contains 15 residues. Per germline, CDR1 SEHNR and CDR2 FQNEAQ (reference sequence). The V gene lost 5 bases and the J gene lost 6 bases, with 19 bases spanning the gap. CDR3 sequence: CASSTRSQAGNGYTF. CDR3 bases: TGTGCCAGCAGCACCAGGTCGCAGGCTGGTAATGGCTACACCTTC.

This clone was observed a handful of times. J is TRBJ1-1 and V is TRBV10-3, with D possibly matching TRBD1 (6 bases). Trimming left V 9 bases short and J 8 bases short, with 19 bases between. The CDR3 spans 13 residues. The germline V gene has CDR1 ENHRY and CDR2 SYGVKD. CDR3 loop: CAMLRDPGTEAFF. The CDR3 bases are TGTGCCATGTTACGAGACCCCGGGACAGAAGCTTTCTTT.

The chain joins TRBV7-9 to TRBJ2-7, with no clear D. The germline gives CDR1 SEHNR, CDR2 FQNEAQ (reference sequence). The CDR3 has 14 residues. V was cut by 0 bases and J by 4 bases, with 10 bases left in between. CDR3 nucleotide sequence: TGTGCCAGCAGCTTAGCGCTGGGCGGTTACGAGCAGTACTTC. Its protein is CASSLALGGYEQYF.

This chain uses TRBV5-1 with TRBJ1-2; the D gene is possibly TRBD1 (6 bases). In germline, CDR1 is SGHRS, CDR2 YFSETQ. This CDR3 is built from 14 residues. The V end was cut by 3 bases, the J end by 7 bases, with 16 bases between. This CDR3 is CASSSGSGGSGYTF. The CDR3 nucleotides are TGCGCCAGCAGCTCCGGGTCCGGGGGCTCTGGCTACACCTTC.

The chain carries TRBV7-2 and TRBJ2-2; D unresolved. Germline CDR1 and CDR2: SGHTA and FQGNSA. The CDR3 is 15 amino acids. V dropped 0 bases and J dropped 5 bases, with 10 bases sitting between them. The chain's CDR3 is CASSLANNPTGELFF. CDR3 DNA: TGTGCCAGCAGCTTAGCGAACAACCCAACCGGGGAGCTGTTTTTT. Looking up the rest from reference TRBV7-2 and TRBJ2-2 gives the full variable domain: GAGVSQSPSNKVTEKGKDVELRCDPISGHTALYWYRQSLGQGLEFLIYFQGNSAPDKSGLPSDRFSAERTGGSVSTLTIQRTQQEDSAVYLCASSLANNPTGELFFGEGSRLTVL.

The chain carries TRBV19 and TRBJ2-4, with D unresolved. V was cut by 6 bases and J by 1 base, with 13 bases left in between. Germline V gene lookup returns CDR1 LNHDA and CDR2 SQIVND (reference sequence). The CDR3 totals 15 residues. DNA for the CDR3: TGTGCCAGTAGCCCCGCAATACCGGCCAAAAACATTCAGTACTTC. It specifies CASSPAIPAKNIQYF.

The CDR3, as DNA: TGTGCCAGCAGTAGCTCCTCTGGAAACACCATATATTTT. It codes for CASSSSSGNTIYF. V gene TRBV27 combines with J gene TRBJ1-3; D uncertain. The V gene's germline CDR1 is MNHEY and CDR2 SMNVEV (reference sequence). The V end lost 5 bases, the J end lost 0 bases, and 5 bases lay between the germline ends. The CDR3 length is 13 residues.

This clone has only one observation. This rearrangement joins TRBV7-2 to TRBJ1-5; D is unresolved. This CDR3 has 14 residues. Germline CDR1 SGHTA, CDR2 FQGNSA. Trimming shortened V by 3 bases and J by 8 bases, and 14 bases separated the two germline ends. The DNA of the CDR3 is TGTGCCAGCAGCTTGTCTTGGACGGCAGAGCCCCAGCATTTT. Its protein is CASSLSWTAEPQHF.

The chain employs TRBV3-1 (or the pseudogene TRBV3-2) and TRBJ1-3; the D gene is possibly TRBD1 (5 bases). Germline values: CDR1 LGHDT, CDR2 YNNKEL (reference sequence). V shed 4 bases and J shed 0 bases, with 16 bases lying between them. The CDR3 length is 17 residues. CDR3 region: CASSRVGVPYSGNTIYF. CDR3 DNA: TGTGCCAGCAGCCGAGTAGGGGTTCCCTACTCTGGAAACACCATATATTTT.

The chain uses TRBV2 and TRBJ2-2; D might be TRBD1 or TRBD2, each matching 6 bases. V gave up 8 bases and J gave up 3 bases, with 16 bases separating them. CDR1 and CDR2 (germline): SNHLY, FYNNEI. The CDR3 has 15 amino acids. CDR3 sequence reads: CASAEGGRYTGELFF. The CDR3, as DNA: TGTGCCAGCGCGGAGGGGGGTCGTTACACCGGGGAGCTGTTTTTT.

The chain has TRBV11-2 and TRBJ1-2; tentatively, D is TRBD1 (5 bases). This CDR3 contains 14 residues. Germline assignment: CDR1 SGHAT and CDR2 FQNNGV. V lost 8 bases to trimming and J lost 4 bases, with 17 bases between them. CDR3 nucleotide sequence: TGTGCCAGCTCCTCAACGCAGGGAGGCTATGGCTACACCTTC. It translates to CASSSTQGGYGYTF.

This chain's CDR3 is CSVEEQGNYEQYF. Written as DNA, the CDR3 is TGCAGCGTTGAGGAACAGGGAAACTACGAGCAGTACTTC. The chain has TRBV29-1 and TRBJ2-7, with a possible D match to TRBD1 (6 bases). This CDR3 is built from 13 residues. Trimming removed 3 bases at V and 3 bases at J, with 12 bases between. Germline lookup yields CDR1 SQVTM and CDR2 ANQGSEA.

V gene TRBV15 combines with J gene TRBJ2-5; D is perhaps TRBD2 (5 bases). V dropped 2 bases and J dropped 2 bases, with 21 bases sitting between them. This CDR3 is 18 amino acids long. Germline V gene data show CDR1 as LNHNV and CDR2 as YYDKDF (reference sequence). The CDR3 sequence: CATSRLPRVAQKQETQYF. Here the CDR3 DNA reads TGTGCCACCAGCAGACTCCCGAGAGTAGCGCAGAAACAAGAGACCCAGTACTTC.

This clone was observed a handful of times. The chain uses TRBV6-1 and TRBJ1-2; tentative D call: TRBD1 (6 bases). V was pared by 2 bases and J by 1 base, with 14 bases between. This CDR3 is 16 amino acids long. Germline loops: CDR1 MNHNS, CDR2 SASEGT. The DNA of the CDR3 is TGTGCCAGCAGTGAATCTCCAGGGGACATTAACTATGGCTACACCTTC. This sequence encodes CASSESPGDINYGYTF.

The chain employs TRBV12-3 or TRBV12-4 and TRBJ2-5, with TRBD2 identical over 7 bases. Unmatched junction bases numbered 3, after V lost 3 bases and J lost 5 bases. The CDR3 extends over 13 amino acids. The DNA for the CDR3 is TGTGCCAGCAGTTTGAGGACTAGGGAGACCCAGTACTTC. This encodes CASSLRTRETQYF.